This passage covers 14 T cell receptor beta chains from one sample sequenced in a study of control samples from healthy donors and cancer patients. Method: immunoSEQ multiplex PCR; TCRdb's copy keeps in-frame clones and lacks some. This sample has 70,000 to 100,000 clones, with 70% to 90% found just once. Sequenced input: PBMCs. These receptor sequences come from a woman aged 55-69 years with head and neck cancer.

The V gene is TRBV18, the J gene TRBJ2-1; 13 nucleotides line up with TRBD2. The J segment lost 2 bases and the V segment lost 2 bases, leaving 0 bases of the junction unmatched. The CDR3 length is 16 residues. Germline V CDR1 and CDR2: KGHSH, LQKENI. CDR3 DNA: TGTGCCAGCTCACCAACTAGCGGGAGGGCCTACAATGAGCAGTTCTTC. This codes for CASSPTSGRAYNEQFF.

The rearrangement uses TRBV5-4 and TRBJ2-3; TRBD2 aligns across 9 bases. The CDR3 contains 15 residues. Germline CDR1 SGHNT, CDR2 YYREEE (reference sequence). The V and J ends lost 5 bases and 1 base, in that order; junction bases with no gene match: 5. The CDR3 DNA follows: TGTGCCAGCAGAGATGTAGCGGGAGGCACAGATACGCAGTATTTT. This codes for CASRDVAGGTDTQYF.

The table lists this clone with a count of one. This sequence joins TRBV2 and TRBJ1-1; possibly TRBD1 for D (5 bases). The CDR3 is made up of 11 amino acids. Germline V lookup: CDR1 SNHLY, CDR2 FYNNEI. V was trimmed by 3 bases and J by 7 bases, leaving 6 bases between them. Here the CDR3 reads CASSDRVEAFF. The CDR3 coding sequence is TGTGCCAGCAGTGACAGGGTTGAAGCTTTCTTT.

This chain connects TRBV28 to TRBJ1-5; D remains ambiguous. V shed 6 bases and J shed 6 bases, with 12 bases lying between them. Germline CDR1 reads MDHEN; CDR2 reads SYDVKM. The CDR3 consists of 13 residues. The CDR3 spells CASRTGFSQPQHF. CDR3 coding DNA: TGTGCCAGCAGGACGGGGTTCAGTCAGCCCCAGCATTTT. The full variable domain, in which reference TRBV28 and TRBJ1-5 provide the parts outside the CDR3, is DVKVTQSSRYLVKRTGEKVFLECVQDMDHENMFWYRQDPGLGLRLIYFSYDVKMKEKGDIPEGYSVSREKKERFSLILESASTNQTSMYLCASRTGFSQPQHFGDGTRLSIL.

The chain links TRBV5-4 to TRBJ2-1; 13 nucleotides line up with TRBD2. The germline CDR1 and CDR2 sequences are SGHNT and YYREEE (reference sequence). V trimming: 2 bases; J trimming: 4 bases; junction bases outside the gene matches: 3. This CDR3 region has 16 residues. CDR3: CASSFKLAGGYNEQFF. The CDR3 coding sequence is TGTGCCAGCAGCTTTAAACTAGCGGGAGGGTACAATGAGCAGTTCTTC.

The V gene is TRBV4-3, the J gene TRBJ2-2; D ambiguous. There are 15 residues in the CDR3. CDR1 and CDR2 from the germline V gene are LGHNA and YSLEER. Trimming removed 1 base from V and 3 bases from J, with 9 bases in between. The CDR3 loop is CASSQGIGYTGELFF. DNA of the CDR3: TGCGCCAGCAGCCAAGGAATAGGCTACACCGGGGAGCTGTTTTTT.

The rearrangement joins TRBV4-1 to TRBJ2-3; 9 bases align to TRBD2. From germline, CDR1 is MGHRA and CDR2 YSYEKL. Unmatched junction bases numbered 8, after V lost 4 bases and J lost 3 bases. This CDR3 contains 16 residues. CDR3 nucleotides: TGCGCCAGCAGCCGGGGTATGGCGGGAGGGACAGATACGCAGTATTTT. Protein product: CASSRGMAGGTDTQYF.

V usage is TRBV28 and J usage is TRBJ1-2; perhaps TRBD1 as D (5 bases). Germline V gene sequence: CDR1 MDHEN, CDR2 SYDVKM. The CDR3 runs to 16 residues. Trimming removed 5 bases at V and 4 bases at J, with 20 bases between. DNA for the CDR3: TGTGCCAGCAGTCCCTATGGTGGGGCGATAGGCTATGGCTACACCTTC. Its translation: CASSPYGGAIGYGYTF.

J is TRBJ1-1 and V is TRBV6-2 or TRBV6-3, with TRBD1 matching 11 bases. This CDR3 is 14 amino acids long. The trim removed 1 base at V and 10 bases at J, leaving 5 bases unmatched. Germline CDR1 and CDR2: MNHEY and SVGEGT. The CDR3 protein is CASSYFGQGAPAFF. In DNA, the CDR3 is TGTGCCAGCAGTTACTTTGGACAGGGGGCGCCAGCTTTCTTT.

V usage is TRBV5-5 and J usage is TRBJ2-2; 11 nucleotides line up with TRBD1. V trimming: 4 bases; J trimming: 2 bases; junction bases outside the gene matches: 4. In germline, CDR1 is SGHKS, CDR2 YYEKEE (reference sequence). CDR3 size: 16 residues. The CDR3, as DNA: TGTGCCAGCAGCCATGGGACAGGGGGTAACACCGGGGAGCTGTTTTTT. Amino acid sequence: CASSHGTGGNTGELFF.

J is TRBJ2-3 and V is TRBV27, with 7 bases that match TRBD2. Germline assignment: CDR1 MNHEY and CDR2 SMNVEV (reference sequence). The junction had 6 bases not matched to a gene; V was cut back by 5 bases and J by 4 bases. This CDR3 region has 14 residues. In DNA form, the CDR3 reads TGTGCCAGCAGTCTAGGGGACTATCCAGATACGCAGTATTTT. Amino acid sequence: CASSLGDYPDTQYF.

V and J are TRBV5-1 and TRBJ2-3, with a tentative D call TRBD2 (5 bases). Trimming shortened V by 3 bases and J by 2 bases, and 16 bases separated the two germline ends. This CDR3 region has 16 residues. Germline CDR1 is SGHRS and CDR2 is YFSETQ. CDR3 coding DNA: TGCGCCAGCAGCTCTCTAAGGGAGCCTAACACAGATACGCAGTATTTT. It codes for CASSSLREPNTDTQYF.

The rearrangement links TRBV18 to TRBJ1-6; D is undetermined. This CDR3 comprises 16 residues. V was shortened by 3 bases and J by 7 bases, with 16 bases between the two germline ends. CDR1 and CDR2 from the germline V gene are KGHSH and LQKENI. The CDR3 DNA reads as TGTGCCAGCTCACCGGGTACCCCCGGCAGGAATTCACCCCTCCACTTT. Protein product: CASSPGTPGRNSPLHF.

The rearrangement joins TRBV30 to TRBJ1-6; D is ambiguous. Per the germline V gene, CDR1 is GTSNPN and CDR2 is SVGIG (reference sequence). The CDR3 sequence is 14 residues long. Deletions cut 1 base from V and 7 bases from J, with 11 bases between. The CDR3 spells CAWSDPAFNSPLHF. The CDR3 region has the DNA TGTGCCTGGAGTGACCCCGCTTTCAATTCACCCCTCCACTTT.